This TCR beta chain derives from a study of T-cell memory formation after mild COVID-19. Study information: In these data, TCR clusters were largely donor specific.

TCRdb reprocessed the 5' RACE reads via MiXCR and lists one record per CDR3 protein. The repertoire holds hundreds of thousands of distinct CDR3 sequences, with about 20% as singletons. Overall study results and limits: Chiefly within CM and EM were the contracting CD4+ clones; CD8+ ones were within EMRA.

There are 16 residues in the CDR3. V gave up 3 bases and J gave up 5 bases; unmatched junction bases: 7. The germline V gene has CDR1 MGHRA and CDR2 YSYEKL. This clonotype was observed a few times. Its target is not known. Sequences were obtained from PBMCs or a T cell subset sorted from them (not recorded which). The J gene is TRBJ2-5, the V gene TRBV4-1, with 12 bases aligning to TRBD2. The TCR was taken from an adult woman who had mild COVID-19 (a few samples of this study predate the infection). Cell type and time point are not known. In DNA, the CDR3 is TGCGCCAGCAGCCAGTTTACTAGCGGGGGGCTGGAGACCCAGTACTTC. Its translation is CASSQFTSGGLETQYF.